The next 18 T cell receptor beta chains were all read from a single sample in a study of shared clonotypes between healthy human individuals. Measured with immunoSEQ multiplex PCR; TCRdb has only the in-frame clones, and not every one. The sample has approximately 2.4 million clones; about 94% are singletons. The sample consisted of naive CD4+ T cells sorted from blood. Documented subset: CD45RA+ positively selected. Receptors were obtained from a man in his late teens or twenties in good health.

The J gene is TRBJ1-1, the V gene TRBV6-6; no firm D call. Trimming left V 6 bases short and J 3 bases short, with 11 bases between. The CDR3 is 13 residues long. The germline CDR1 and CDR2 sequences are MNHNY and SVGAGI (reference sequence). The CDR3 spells CASSLPLYTEAFF. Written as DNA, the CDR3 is TGTGCCAGCAGCCTCCCCTTATACACTGAAGCTTTCTTT.

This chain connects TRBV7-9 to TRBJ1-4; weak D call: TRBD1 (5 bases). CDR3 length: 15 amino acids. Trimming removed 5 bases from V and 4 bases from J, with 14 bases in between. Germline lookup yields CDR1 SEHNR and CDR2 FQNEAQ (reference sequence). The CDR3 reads CASSAHGGDNEKLFF. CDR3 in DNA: TGTGCCAGCAGCGCCCACGGGGGAGATAATGAAAAACTGTTTTTT.

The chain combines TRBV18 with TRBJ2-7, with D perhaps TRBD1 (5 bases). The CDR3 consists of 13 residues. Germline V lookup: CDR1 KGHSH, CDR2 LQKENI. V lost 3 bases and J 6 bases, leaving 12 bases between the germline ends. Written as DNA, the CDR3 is TGTGCCAGCTCACCTCAGGGTTTCATCGAGCAGTACTTC. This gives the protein CASSPQGFIEQYF.

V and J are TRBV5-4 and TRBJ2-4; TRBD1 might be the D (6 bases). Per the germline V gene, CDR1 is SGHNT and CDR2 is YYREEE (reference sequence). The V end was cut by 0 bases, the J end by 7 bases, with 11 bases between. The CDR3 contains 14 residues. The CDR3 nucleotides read TGTGCCAGCAGCTTGGAAGCAACAGGGAACATTCAGTACTTC. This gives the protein CASSLEATGNIQYF.

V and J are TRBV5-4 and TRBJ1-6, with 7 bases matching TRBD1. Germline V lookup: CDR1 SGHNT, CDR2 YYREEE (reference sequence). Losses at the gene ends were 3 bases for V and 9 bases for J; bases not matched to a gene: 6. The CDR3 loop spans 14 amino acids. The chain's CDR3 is CASSYRGGSSPLHF. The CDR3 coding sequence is TGTGCCAGCAGCTACAGGGGAGGTAGTTCACCCCTCCACTTT.

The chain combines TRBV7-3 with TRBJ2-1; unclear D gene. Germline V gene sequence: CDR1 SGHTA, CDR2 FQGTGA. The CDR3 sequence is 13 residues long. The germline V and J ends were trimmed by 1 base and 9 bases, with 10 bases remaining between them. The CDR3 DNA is TGTGCCAGCAGCTTAAGGGCCGAGCCTGAGCAGTTCTTC. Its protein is CASSLRAEPEQFF.

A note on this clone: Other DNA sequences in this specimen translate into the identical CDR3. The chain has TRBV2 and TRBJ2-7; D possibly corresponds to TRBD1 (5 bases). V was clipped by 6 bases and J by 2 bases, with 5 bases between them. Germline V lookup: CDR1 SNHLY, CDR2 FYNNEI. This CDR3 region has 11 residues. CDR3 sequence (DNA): TGTGCCAGCAGCAGGGCCTACGAGCAGTACTTC. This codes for CASSRAYEQYF.

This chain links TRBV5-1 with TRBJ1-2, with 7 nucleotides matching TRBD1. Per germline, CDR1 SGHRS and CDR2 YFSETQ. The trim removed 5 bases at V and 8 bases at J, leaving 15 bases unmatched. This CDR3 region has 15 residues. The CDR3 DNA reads TGCGCCAGCAGGCCTTCCCTCCGGGACAGTGAGGGCTACACCTTC. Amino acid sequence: CASRPSLRDSEGYTF.

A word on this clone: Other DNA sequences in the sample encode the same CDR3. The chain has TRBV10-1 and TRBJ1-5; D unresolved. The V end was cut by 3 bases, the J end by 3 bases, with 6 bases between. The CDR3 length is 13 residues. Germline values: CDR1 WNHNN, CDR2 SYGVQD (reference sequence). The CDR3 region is CASSEGYNQPQHF. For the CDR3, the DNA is TGCGCCAGCAGTGAAGGGTACAATCAGCCCCAGCATTTT.

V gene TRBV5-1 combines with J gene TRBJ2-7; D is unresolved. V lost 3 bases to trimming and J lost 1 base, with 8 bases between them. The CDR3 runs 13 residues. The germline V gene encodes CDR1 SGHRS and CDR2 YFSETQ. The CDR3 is CASSYQESYEQYF. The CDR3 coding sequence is TGCGCCAGCAGCTATCAGGAGTCCTACGAGCAGTACTTC.

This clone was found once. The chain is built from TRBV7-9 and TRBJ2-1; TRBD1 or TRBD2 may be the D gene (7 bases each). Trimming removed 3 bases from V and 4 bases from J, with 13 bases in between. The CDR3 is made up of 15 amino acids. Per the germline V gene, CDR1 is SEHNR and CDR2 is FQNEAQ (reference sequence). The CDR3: CASSFRQGGYNEQFF. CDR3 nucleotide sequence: TGTGCCAGCAGCTTCCGACAGGGAGGGTACAATGAGCAGTTCTTC.

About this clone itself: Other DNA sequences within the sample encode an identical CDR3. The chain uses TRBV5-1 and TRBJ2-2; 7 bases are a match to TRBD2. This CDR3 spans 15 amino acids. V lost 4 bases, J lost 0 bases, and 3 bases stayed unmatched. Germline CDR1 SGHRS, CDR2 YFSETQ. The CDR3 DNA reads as TGCGCCAGCAGCCTCGGGACTACGAACACCGGGGAGCTGTTTTTT. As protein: CASSLGTTNTGELFF.

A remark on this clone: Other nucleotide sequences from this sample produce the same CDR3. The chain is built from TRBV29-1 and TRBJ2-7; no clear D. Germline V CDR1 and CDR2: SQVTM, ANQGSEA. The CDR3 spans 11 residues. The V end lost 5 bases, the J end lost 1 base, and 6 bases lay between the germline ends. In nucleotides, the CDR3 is TGCAGCGTTTCACAGTCCTACGAGCAGTACTTC. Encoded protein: CSVSQSYEQYF.

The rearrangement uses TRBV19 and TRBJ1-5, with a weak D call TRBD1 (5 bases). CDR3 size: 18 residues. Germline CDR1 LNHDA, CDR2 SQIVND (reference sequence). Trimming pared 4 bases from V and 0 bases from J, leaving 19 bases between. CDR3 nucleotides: TGTGCCAGTAGTAGTCGTGCGGGACGAAGATATAGCAATCAGCCCCAGCATTTT. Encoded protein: CASSSRAGRRYSNQPQHF.

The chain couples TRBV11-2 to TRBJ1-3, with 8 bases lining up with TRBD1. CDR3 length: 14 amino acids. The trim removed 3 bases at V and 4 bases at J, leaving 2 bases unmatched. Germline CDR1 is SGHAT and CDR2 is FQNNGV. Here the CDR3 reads CASSFRTGGNTIYF. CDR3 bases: TGTGCCAGCAGCTTCCGGACAGGGGGAAACACCATATATTTT.

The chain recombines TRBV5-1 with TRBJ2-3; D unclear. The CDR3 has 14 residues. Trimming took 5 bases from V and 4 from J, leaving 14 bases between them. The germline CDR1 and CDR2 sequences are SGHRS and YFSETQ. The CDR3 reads CASRRDKSADTQYF. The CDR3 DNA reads TGCGCCAGCAGGCGTGACAAGTCCGCAGATACGCAGTATTTT.

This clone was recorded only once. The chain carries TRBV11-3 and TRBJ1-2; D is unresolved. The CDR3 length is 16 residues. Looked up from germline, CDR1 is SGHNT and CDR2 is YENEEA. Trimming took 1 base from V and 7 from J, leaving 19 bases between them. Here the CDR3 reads CASSLASAVGCRGYTF. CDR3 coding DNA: TGTGCCAGCAGCTTAGCAAGTGCGGTCGGTTGTCGTGGCTACACCTTC.

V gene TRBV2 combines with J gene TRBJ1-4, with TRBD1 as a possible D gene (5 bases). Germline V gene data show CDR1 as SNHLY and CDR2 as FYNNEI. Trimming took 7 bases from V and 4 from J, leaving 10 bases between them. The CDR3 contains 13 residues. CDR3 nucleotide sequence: TGTGCCAGCATACAGGACTTTAATGAAAAACTGTTTTTT. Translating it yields CASIQDFNEKLFF.